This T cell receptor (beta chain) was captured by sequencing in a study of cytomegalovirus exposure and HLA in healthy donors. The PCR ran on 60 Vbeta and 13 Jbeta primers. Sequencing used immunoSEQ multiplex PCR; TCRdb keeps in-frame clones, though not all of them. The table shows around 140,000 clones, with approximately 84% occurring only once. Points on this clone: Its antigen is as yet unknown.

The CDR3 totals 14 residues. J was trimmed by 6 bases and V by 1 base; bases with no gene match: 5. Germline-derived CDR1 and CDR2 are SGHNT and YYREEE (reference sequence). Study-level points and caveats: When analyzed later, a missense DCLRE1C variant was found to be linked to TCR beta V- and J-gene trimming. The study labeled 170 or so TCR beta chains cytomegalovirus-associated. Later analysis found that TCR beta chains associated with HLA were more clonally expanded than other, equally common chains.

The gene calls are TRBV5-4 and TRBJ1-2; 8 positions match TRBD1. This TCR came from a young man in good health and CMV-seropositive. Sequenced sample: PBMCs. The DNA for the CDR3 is TGTGCCAGCAGCTTGTATCAGGGGGCCGATGGCTACACCTTC. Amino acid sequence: CASSLYQGADGYTF. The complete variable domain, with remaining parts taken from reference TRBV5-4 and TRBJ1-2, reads ETGVTQSPTHLIKTRGQQVTLRCSSQSGHNTVSWYQQALGQGPQFIFQYYREEENGRGNFPPRFSGLQFPNYSSELNVNALELDDSALYLCASSLYQGADGYTFGSGTRLTVV.